Here is one TCR beta chain with its context. This clonotype was observed at least ten times. The antigen it recognizes is unknown. Qualities for individual bases were not recorded, and no much larger clone is one base off. The data derive from a study of blood T cells in healthy people across ages (dated by TCRdb to between 2015 and 2017). Study-level background: In model experiments, template switching captured roughly one uniquely barcoded TCR beta cDNA molecule for every two T cells. Using deep sequencing normalized with unique cDNA molecular identifiers, the study measured how TCR beta repertoire diversity changes with age. Four age groups were formed from the donors: young (average 16 years), middle-aged (approximately 40), aged (approximately 60) and long-lived (about 75). To avoid experimental bias, donors of different ages were randomly spread across the sequencing lanes. The study analyzed two additional independent replicas of 1 million unique cDNA reads from the same blood draw for two donors, one aged 18 to 29 and one aged 80 or older. The full study reports these points: Bulk unsorted PBMC profiling prevented conclusive comparison of naive and antigen-experienced compartments. As age increased, observed TCR beta diversity per million T cells dropped in a roughly linear way, and a significant reduction was already evident by age 40. Estimates of total diversity based on one million sequenced T cells were considered lower bounds and underestimates. The percentage of naive T cells measured by flow cytometry correlated strongly with observed TCR beta diversity. Donor CMV infection status was unknown, potentially confounding age-related changes in expanded clonotypes. Compared with the aged group, more naive CD4+ T cells, fewer expanded clones and increased TCR diversity were shown by the long-lived group, suggesting age selection.

The approximately 41 donors, aged roughly 6 to 95 years, were systemically healthy Caucasian individuals from Russia. Around 10 milliliters of peripheral blood were collected from each donor into EDTA-treated Vacutainer tubes. Ficoll-Paque density-gradient centrifugation was used to isolate PBMCs, with at least 6.5 million per sample. Total RNA was extracted from PBMCs with Trizol reagent, with at least 6 micrograms obtained per sample. Naive CD45RAhigh/CD27high T cell percentages were measured by flow cytometry on a PBMC aliquot from every donor. Library method: 5' RACE. Reads for this sample came from an Illumina HiSeq 2500. A second PCR of about 6 to 11 cycles was performed with a sample-barcoded 5' primer and a J-beta primer mix. Each TCR beta cDNA molecule received a unique molecular identifier from a template-switch 5' adaptor carrying 12 random nucleotides. Each sample yielded at least 3 million CDR3-containing paired-end reads. The Mint cDNA synthesis kit, primed by a TRBC-specific oligonucleotide, was used to synthesize first-strand cDNA from all RNA. All cDNA was treated with uracil-DNA glycosylase and then went through a first 18-cycle PCR with the universal primers M1SS and BC2_uni_R. Concerning the study's data processing: Normalization of each sample was performed by random selection of 1 million high-quality reads, each carrying a distinct molecular identifier. Reads with shared molecular identifiers were discarded instead of being binned into consensus sequences. MiTCR, run with a Q25 quality threshold and the strictest error-elimination algorithm, handled CDR3 identification, clonotype clustering and error correction. A nonparametric unseen species model with Euler transformation was used to estimate a lower bound on total TCR beta diversity. TCRdb cleaned the public reads at Q25 with fastp, built clones with MiXCR and kept in-frame beta chains. Under each unique CDR3 protein, matching rows form one entry showing the most common genes and DNA. TCRdb, rather than the study authors, made the V and J calls. The sample yields roughly 640,000 distinct CDR3 sequences; approximately 30% were counted once. 15% to 18% of the sample belongs to the ten largest clones.

The receptor was isolated from a woman of 80 years or more in good health. Material: blood.

The CDR3 corresponds to CASSEGPANKETQYF. In nucleotide form, the sequence is TGTGCCAGCAGTGAAGGGCCAGCTAACAAAGAGACCCAGTACTTC. Here the chain combines TRBV6-1 and TRBJ2-5, with no D gene named confidently. The germline V gene specifies MNHNS as CDR1 and SASEGT as CDR2. The CDR3 runs 15 amino acids, cysteine and phenylalanine included. Of the read, only the CDR3 DNA is kept; its 45 bases are in frame from base 1. V gives up 1 base and J gives up 3 bases, and the segment between their germline ends measures 12 bases.